This entry features one T cell receptor (beta chain) sequence. Antigen: not known. The CDR3 loop spans 13 amino acids. V was trimmed by 5 bases and J by 8 bases, leaving 18 bases between them. Germline V CDR1 and CDR2: GTSNPN, SVGIG (reference sequence). The data belong to a study of T cells in Graves' hyperthyroidism and ophthalmopathy. Overall study results and limits: A median around 6.8 months before onset, the model predicted ophthalmopathy. Through a model of 13 V-J features, ophthalmopathy was separated from stable hyperthyroidism. Blood also showed most of the thyroid clonotypes that were expanded above 0.001.

RNA transcripts yielded amplified TCR beta CDR3 regions. HTBI primers drove first-round RT-PCR of the TCR CDR3. TCRdb re-called the multiplex PCR reads through MiXCR, storing one row per CDR3 protein. The sample records 500,000 to 750,000 distinct CDR3 sequences, 46% being singletons. Sequencing was done on a sample of peripheral blood or thyroid tissue (not recorded which). The chain carries TRBV30 and TRBJ1-1; D perhaps matches TRBD1 (5 bases). This receptor was identified in a woman aged 18-35 years with Graves' hyperthyroidism. The CDR3 nucleotides are TGTGCCTGGGCGGACGGGCCTGGGGACGAAGCTTTCTTT. It specifies CAWADGPGDEAFF.